This T cell receptor (beta chain) stems from a study of cytomegalovirus exposure and HLA in healthy donors. About the study: Within the Caucasian-associated ancestry cluster were more than 75% of the roughly 430 genotyped donors.

PCR primers comprised 60 Vbeta and 13 Jbeta primers. Sequencing was performed with immunoSEQ multiplex PCR; in TCRdb, only in-frame clones are kept and a portion is missing. The data show some 200,000 clones, under 9.5% seen once. CDR1 and CDR2 from the germline V gene are GTSNPN and SVGIG (reference sequence). The CDR3 contains 11 residues. Study-wide results and caveats: Cytomegalovirus association was listed for roughly 160 TCR beta chains. The authors considered a cluster of highly shared sequence variants likely to be a sequencing artifact.

To note about this clone: The antigen is not known.

The sample was PBMCs. The chain uses TRBV30 and TRBJ2-5; no clear D gene. The last part of the DNA fits TRBJ2-7 better; the J call may be wrong. The clonotype was recovered from a woman between 25 and 40 years old in good health and CMV-seropositive. The CDR3 DNA reads as TGTGCCTGGAGTAACCCTCTCGAGCAGTACTTC. Residues: CAWSNPLEQYF.